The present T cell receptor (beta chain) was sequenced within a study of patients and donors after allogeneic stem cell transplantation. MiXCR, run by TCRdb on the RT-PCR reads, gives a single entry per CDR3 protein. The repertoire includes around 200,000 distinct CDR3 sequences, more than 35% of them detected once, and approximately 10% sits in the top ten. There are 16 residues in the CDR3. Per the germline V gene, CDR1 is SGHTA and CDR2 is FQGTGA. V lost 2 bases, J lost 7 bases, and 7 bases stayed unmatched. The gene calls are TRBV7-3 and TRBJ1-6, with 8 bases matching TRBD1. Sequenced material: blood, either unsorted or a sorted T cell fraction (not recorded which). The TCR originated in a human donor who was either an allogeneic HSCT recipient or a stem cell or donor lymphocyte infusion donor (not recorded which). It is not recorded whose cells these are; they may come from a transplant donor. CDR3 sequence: CASSLGTGGMNSPLHF. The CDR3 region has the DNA TGTGCCAGCAGCTTAGGCACAGGGGGGATGAATTCACCCCTCCACTTT.